This T cell receptor (beta chain) was obtained from a study of blood T cells in healthy people across ages. Remarks on this clonotype: Its cognate antigen is unknown.

Germline CDR1 KGHDR, CDR2 SFDVKD. The V and J ends lost 4 bases and 8 bases respectively, with 8 bases between them. The CDR3 covers 12 residues. Findings and limits, study-wide: Age advanced and TCR beta diversity per million T cells fell, roughly linearly.

A sample-barcoded 5' primer and a J-beta primer mix were used in a second PCR of roughly 7 to 12 cycles. TCRdb used MiXCR to reprocess the 5' RACE reads, holding one entry per CDR3 protein. The sample gives some 760,000 distinct CDR3 sequences, 20% to 30% of which show up once; under 4.5% is in the top ten. The same data also went into a second study, on T cells of mothers and their children. That paper states: Related mother and child pairs showed slightly greater overlap (not significant) than unrelated pairs did.

This receptor was taken from a boy aged 5-17 years in good health. The chain couples TRBV24-1 to TRBJ2-1; no definite D call. The specimen sequenced was blood. The CDR3 protein is CATSDRLYEQFF. The CDR3 coding sequence is TGTGCCACCAGTGACCGCCTTTATGAGCAGTTCTTC.